This T cell receptor beta chain originates from a study of blood T cell repertoires in COVID-19. Looked up from germline, CDR1 is SGDLS and CDR2 is YYNGEE. Trimming removed 3 bases from V and 1 base from J, with 13 bases in between. The length of the CDR3 is 15 residues. This clone occurred a few times. Clones were sequenced by immunoSEQ multiplex PCR, and TCRdb holds only the in-frame ones, with some missing. This sample carries around 260,000 clones, 84% of them seen once, and the ten largest clones take 4.2%. The TCR was taken from a man in his 60s with acute or convalescent COVID-19. This chain connects TRBV9 to TRBJ1-1; TRBD1 is a possible D gene (5 bases). Input material: peripheral blood. Written as DNA, the CDR3 is TGTGCCAGCAGCGCCGCAGGGTGGGGGAACACTGAAGCTTTCTTT. Its translation: CASSAAGWGNTEAFF.